A single sample is the source of the 10 T cell receptor beta chains below, sequenced in a study of cytomegalovirus exposure and HLA in healthy donors (TCRdb year 2017). The method behind the library was the immunoSEQ multiplex PCR assay. This immuneACCESS table, as held by TCRdb, lists in-frame sequences with V and J called but not all clones. Of the missing ones, under half trace to an unresolved V gene in checked studies; the others have no known cause. The sample profile shows 66,000 or so clones; approximately 97% of them were found once. The top ten constitute 1.5% to 2% of the sample. Source material: PBMCs. The receptors were gathered from a woman aged 18-29 years in good health and CMV-seropositive.

The genes are TRBV10-3 and TRBJ1-5; perhaps TRBD1 as D (5 bases). V was clipped by 8 bases and J by 0 bases, with 8 bases between them. The germline gives CDR1 ENHRY, CDR2 SYGVKD. The CDR3 runs to 13 residues. CDR3 amino acids: CAIRGDSNQPQHF. As DNA, the CDR3 is TGTGCCATCCGGGGGGATAGCAATCAGCCCCAGCATTTT.

The V gene is TRBV7-3, the J gene TRBJ2-2, with D unclear. Trimming stripped 5 bases from V and 2 bases from J, with 12 bases between. The CDR3 totals 15 residues. CDR1 is SGHTA, CDR2 FQGTGA, per germline. CDR3 amino acids: CASSQLPGNTGELFF. In nucleotides, the CDR3 is TGTGCCAGCAGCCAACTTCCGGGTAACACCGGGGAGCTGTTTTTT.

The V and J genes are TRBV10-2 and TRBJ2-3, with TRBD1 matching 7 bases. V trimming: 4 bases; J trimming: 1 base; junction bases outside the gene matches: 5. CDR3 length equals 15 residues. Germline assignment: CDR1 WSHSY and CDR2 SAAADI. CDR3 coding DNA: TGCGCCAGCAGTGCCGACAGGGACCGCACAGATACGCAGTATTTT. The encoded protein is CASSADRDRTDTQYF.

The V call is TRBV7-2, the J call TRBJ2-3, with D tentatively TRBD2 (6 bases). Trimming pared 2 bases from V and 1 base from J, leaving 13 bases between. CDR3 length: 16 residues. The germline V gene has CDR1 SGHTA and CDR2 FQGNSA. For the CDR3, the DNA is TGTGCCAGCAGCTTATCCCTAGCGAGAGGCACAGATACGCAGTATTTT. It encodes CASSLSLARGTDTQYF.

The genes are TRBV28 and TRBJ1-2; TRBD1 aligns across 9 bases. The length of the CDR3 is 15 residues. From germline, CDR1 is MDHEN and CDR2 SYDVKM. The trim removed 6 bases at V and 4 bases at J, leaving 9 bases unmatched. The CDR3 DNA follows: TGTGCCAGCAGCACAGGGGGCGCGGATGGCTATGGCTACACCTTC. Protein sequence: CASSTGGADGYGYTF.

The chain combines TRBV10-2 with TRBJ2-1, with 10 bases aligning to TRBD1. This CDR3 is 15 amino acids long. In germline, CDR1 is WSHSY, CDR2 SAAADI. The V and J ends lost 7 bases and 4 bases, in that order; junction bases with no gene match: 7. The CDR3, as DNA: TGCGCCAGCAACGGGGACAGGGGTCCGTACAATGAGCAGTTCTTC. As protein: CASNGDRGPYNEQFF.

This clone was observed once. DNA of the CDR3: TGTGCCTGGAGTATGGGCAGGGGAATTAACGAGCAGTACTTC. The encoded protein is CAWSMGRGINEQYF. The gene calls are TRBV30 and TRBJ2-7; possible D gene TRBD1, 6 bases. The germline V gene encodes CDR1 GTSNPN and CDR2 SVGIG (reference sequence). With 2 bases removed from V and 5 bases from J, the gap between germline ends came to 16 bases. CDR3 length: 14 residues.

The rearrangement joins TRBV4-1 to TRBJ2-4; unclear D gene. Deletions cut 5 bases from V and 5 bases from J, with 31 bases between. CDR1 is MGHRA, CDR2 YSYEKL, per germline. This CDR3 is built from 20 residues. In DNA form, the CDR3 reads TGCGCCAGCAGCTCCCCTGGTGGAAAGGCCCCATCCAGAGGCGAAAACATTCAGTACTTC. It translates to CASSSPGGKAPSRGENIQYF.

The V call is TRBV9, the J call TRBJ1-2; TRBD1 matches at 7 bases. The CDR3 loop spans 14 amino acids. The V gene end was trimmed by 0 bases and the J gene end by 4 bases; junction bases not matched to a gene: 3. The germline V gene encodes CDR1 SGDLS and CDR2 YYNGEE. CDR3 sequence (DNA): TGTGCCAGCAGCGTAGACGGGACAGTCTATGGCTACACCTTC. This gives the protein CASSVDGTVYGYTF.

The genes are TRBV5-4 and TRBJ1-1, with TRBD1 identical over 7 bases. The length of the CDR3 is 13 residues. Germline V gene lookup returns CDR1 SGHNT and CDR2 YYREEE (reference sequence). V shed 4 bases and J 1 base; nucleotides not matched to a gene: 1. This CDR3 reads CASSRDRNTEAFF. The CDR3 DNA is TGTGCCAGCAGCCGGGACAGGAACACTGAAGCTTTCTTT.